A selection of T cell receptor beta chains follows, all from one sample in a study of blood T cells in healthy people across ages. MiXCR was run by TCRdb on the 5' RACE reads, yielding one entry per CDR3 protein. This sample yields 870,000 or so distinct CDR3 sequences, of which around 26% are seen a single time; 15% to 20% belongs to the top ten. Sequencing was done on a sample of blood. The receptors derive from a woman at least 80 years old in good health. The conserved cysteine and the conserved F or W are not part of the CDR3 here.

v_gene,CDR3aa
TRBV5-1,ASSLDPSMGAEKETQY
TRBV12-3/TRBV12-4,ASNRAGQVYNEQF
TRBV7-2,ASSSAGNSETQY
TRBV9,ASTRLGGSYNEQF
TRBV6-2/TRBV6-3,ASGLRGTNTEAF
TRBV20-1,SALAGGGETQY
TRBV10-3,AIRRDPQNTEAF
TRBV29-1,SVVKAGGPHEQF
TRBV15,ATSRGSGVLDTQY
TRBV7-6,ASSGGARGSSPLH
TRBV11-2,ASSPRFGRPNIQY
TRBV6-6,ASSGDPNSPLH
TRBV5-1,ASSFGQGPIYGYT
TRBV12-3/TRBV12-4,ASRSGETDTQY
TRBV12-3/TRBV12-4,ASSLRLIGELF
TRBV24-1,ATSDSSGGDTQY
TRBV11-2,ASSLGLYRDTRGTEAF
TRBV6-6,ASSYSVGGHDTQY
TRBV30,AYTGGAGETQY
TRBV10-3,AISETGVFTLSSYEQY
TRBV21-1,ASSTTSEGTSGGKIFYNEQF
TRBV7-3,ASSSNEGDTQY
TRBV12-3/TRBV12-4,ASRNAGEQY
TRBV10-3,AISLGGNANTGELF
TRBV9,ASSDGGTNSNEQF
TRBV6-1,ASRVFSGNTIY
TRBV7-2,ASSLELGHTYEQY
TRBV4-3,ASSQEGGISYNEQF
TRBV27,ASSPIFTRRGGPNTEAF
TRBV28,ASVIAGTSPPRSAQY